This passage covers 32 T cell receptor beta chains from one sample sequenced in a study of cytomegalovirus exposure and HLA in healthy donors. In the PCR, 60 Vbeta and 13 Jbeta primers were used. Here immunoSEQ multiplex PCR was the method, and the copy in TCRdb shows in-frame clones only, minus some. The sample carries tens of thousands of clones, more than 55% recorded once. Sequences were obtained from PBMCs. Every receptor here comes from a boy younger than 18 in good health and CMV-seropositive.

The chain links TRBV19 to TRBJ1-3; TRBD1 matches 7 bases. The CDR3 length is 15 residues. Germline loops: CDR1 LNHDA, CDR2 SQIVND (reference sequence). With V trimmed by 10 bases and J by 0 bases, 9 bases remained unmatched. CDR3 in DNA: TGTGCCACAGCTACAGGGGCCACCTCTGGAAACACCATATATTTT. It specifies CATATGATSGNTIYF.

This clone showed up just a few times. The V and J genes are TRBV30 and TRBJ1-4, with D uncertain. The CDR3 covers 14 residues. The V gene's germline CDR1 is GTSNPN and CDR2 SVGIG (reference sequence). With 5 bases removed from V and 3 bases from J, the gap between germline ends came to 13 bases. The CDR3 loop reads CAWAIGRSNEKLFF. The CDR3 nucleotides are TGTGCCTGGGCAATCGGTCGGTCTAATGAAAAACTGTTTTTT.

CDR3 nucleotide sequence: TGTGCCAGCAGTCAAGACAGAAATCAGCCCCAGCATTTT. Translated: CASSQDRNQPQHF. The V gene is TRBV6-1, the J gene TRBJ1-5, with D possibly TRBD1 on 5 matching bases. Trimming stripped 5 bases from V and 4 bases from J, with 9 bases between. The CDR3 loop spans 13 amino acids. The germline CDR1 and CDR2 sequences are MNHNS and SASEGT.

This clone was recorded a few times. The chain combines TRBV6-5 with TRBJ1-2; 10 nucleotides match TRBD1. Germline V gene lookup returns CDR1 MNHEY and CDR2 SVGAGI. The CDR3 loop spans 15 amino acids. V dropped 3 bases and J dropped 6; count of bases not matched to a gene: 7. This chain's CDR3 is CASSYFRTGGDGYTF. CDR3 in DNA: TGTGCCAGCAGTTATTTCCGGACAGGGGGGGATGGCTACACCTTC.

The chain is built from TRBV5-1 and TRBJ1-1; D gene uncertain. V lost 3 bases and J lost 1, with 10 bases in between. This CDR3 region has 14 residues. From germline, CDR1 is SGHRS and CDR2 YFSETQ. The CDR3 loop reads CASSYMTPNTEAFF. The DNA of the CDR3 is TGCGCCAGCAGCTACATGACACCGAACACTGAAGCTTTCTTT.

This sequence joins TRBV7-3 and TRBJ2-1; D perhaps matches TRBD1 (5 bases). The CDR3 is 14 amino acids. CDR1 is SGHTA, CDR2 FQGTGA, per germline. V lost 0 bases to trimming and J lost 4 bases, with 7 bases between them. The CDR3 coding sequence is TGTGCCAGCAGCTTAACGGGGCCTTACAATGAGCAGTTCTTC. This translates into CASSLTGPYNEQFF. The full variable domain, with the rest looked up from reference TRBV7-3 and TRBJ2-1, is GAGVSQTPSNKVTEKGKYVELRCDPISGHTALYWYRQSLGQGPEFLIYFQGTGAADDSGLPNDRFFAVRPEGSVSTLKIQRTERGDSAVYLCASSLTGPYNEQFFGPGTRLTVL.

This clone is a singleton in its sample. The gene calls are TRBV19 and TRBJ1-2; D is unresolved. This CDR3 is 14 amino acids long. Germline CDR1 LNHDA, CDR2 SQIVND (reference sequence). Trimming cost V 7 bases and J 3 bases, with 15 bases left between them. For the CDR3, the DNA is TGTGCCAGTACCCCCAGCGGAGGGCACTATGGCTACACCTTC. Translating it yields CASTPSGGHYGYTF.

This clone was found once. The rearrangement uses TRBV7-5 and TRBJ1-2. TRBV7-5 is an annotated pseudogene. The CDR3 is made up of 16 amino acids. CDR3 in DNA: TGTGTCAGAAGCTTTAACCCGCGAGGGAGAAACTATGGCTACACCTTC. Translation gives CVRSFNPRGRNYGYTF.

V usage is TRBV6-1 and J usage is TRBJ1-1; TRBD1 is a possible D gene (6 bases). V lost 5 bases to trimming and J lost 7 bases, with 14 bases between them. The CDR3 runs 13 residues. Germline loops: CDR1 MNHNS, CDR2 SASEGT. CDR3 residues: CASSRGGEGEAFF. For the CDR3, the DNA is TGTGCCAGCAGTAGAGGGGGAGAGGGTGAAGCTTTCTTT.

V usage is TRBV27 and J usage is TRBJ1-4; D may be TRBD1 (6 bases). The V and J ends lost 4 bases and 7 bases respectively, with 10 bases between them. Per germline, CDR1 MNHEY and CDR2 SMNVEV (reference sequence). The CDR3 contains 13 residues. The CDR3 nucleotides read TGTGCCAGCAGTTCCGGGACACTTGAAAAACTGTTTTTT. It codes for CASSSGTLEKLFF.

The rearrangement joins TRBV29-1 to TRBJ2-3; D may be TRBD2 (6 bases). The CDR3 has 15 amino acids. The V end lost 7 bases, the J end lost 1 base, and 18 bases lay between the germline ends. Germline-derived CDR1 and CDR2 are SQVTM and ANQGSEA. This CDR3 reads CSADLGGTGTDTQYF. In DNA form, the CDR3 reads TGCAGCGCTGATCTCGGGGGAACAGGCACAGATACGCAGTATTTT.

This rearrangement joins TRBV29-1 to TRBJ1-1; tentative D call: TRBD1 (5 bases). The V gene lost 7 bases and the J gene lost 3 bases, with 9 bases spanning the gap. Germline CDR1 and CDR2: SQVTM and ANQGSEA. The CDR3 contains 11 residues. The CDR3 loop is CSAWGDTEAFF. CDR3 DNA: TGCAGCGCCTGGGGGGACACTGAAGCTTTCTTT.

The CDR3 reads CASSRTGSGIQKDQPQHF. CDR3 DNA: TGTGCCAGCAGTCGAACAGGGTCTGGGATTCAGAAGGATCAGCCCCAGCATTTT. V and J are TRBV27 and TRBJ1-5; a possible D gene is TRBD1 (6 bases). Between the trimmed V and J ends, which lost 5 bases and 5 bases, there was a span of 25 bases. The CDR3 runs 18 residues. CDR1 is MNHEY and CDR2 is SMNVEV in the germline V gene (reference sequence).

This chain joins TRBV19 and TRBJ2-6, with D unresolved. Trimming cost V 10 bases and J 4 bases, with 14 bases left between them. The CDR3 loop spans 14 amino acids. Germline assignment: CDR1 LNHDA and CDR2 SQIVND (reference sequence). CDR3 sequence (DNA): TGTGCCACCCGAGGTGGTCTCGGGGCCAACGTCCTGACTTTC. It specifies CATRGGLGANVLTF. The whole variable domain, remainder taken from reference TRBV19 and TRBJ2-6, is DGGITQSPKYLFRKEGQNVTLSCEQNLNHDAMYWYRQDPGQGLRLIYYSQIVNDFQKGDIAEGYSVSREKKESFPLTVTSAQKNPTAFYLCATRGGLGANVLTFGAGSRLTVL.

The chain links TRBV27 to TRBJ2-7, with 8 bases lining up with TRBD2. Per the germline V gene, CDR1 is MNHEY and CDR2 is SMNVEV (reference sequence). The trim removed 2 bases at V and 4 bases at J, leaving 7 bases unmatched. The CDR3 is 15 residues long. This CDR3 reads CASSLAGTRLYEQYF. The CDR3 coding sequence is TGTGCCAGCAGTTTAGCCGGGACTAGGCTATACGAGCAGTACTTC.

In the case of this clone: The junction differs from germline at one of its ends, possibly a read error. The chain recombines TRBV7-9 with TRBJ1-1; 7 bases agree with TRBD1. Germline V gives CDR1 SEHNR, CDR2 FQNEAQ (reference sequence). The CDR3 is 15 amino acids. The CDR3 DNA is TGTTCCAGCAGCTCCCCCCGGACAGGGAACACTGAAGCTTTCTTT. Translated, it gives CSSSSPRTGNTEAFF. The variable domain in full, completed from reference TRBV7-9 and TRBJ1-1, reads DTGVSQNPRHKITKRGQNVTFRCDPISEHNRLYWYRQTLGQGPEFLTYFQNEAQLEKSRLLSDRFSAERPKGSFSTLEIQRTEQGDSAMYLCSSSSPRTGNTEAFFGQGTRLTVV.

This clone was seen once. This chain links TRBV5-6 with TRBJ2-1, with 7 bases that match TRBD2. V lost 0 bases and J lost 2; bases outside the gene matches: 5. Germline CDR1 and CDR2: SGHDT and YYEEEE. This CDR3 is 16 amino acids long. The CDR3 nucleotides are TGTGCCAGCAGCTTGGAATGGACTAGGGCCTACAATGAGCAGTTCTTC. Translating gives CASSLEWTRAYNEQFF.

This clone showed up just a few times. The chain employs TRBV2 and TRBJ2-7; 11 nucleotides line up with TRBD2. Germline V CDR1 and CDR2: SNHLY, FYNNEI. J was trimmed by 7 bases and V by 3 bases; bases with no gene match: 17. The CDR3 is 18 amino acids. CDR3 amino acids: CASSEVTSWLAGGGEQYF. The CDR3 DNA follows: TGTGCCAGCAGTGAGGTCACGAGTTGGCTAGCGGGAGGAGGAGAGCAGTACTTC.

The chain uses TRBV29-1 and TRBJ1-1; perhaps TRBD1 as D (5 bases). Germline lookup yields CDR1 SQVTM and CDR2 ANQGSEA. The CDR3 extends over 12 amino acids. With 6 bases removed from V and 1 base from J, the gap between germline ends came to 9 bases. The CDR3 coding sequence is TGCAGCGTGTCCAGGGCGAACACTGAAGCTTTCTTT. It codes for CSVSRANTEAFF.

The sample holds one count of this clone. The chain recombines TRBV6-5 with TRBJ1-4; D not resolved. Trimming pared 5 bases from V and 6 bases from J, leaving 16 bases between. Germline loops: CDR1 MNHEY, CDR2 SVGAGI. CDR3 length equals 15 residues. CDR3 nucleotide sequence: TGTGCCAGCAGTCCGATACAGTCATCCCATGAAAAACTGTTTTTT. Its translation is CASSPIQSSHEKLFF.

This clone was seen a few times. The chain couples TRBV7-2 to TRBJ2-1, with D possibly matching TRBD2 (5 bases). V shed 5 bases and J shed 5 bases, with 10 bases lying between them. CDR1 is SGHTA, CDR2 FQGNSA, per germline. This CDR3 comprises 13 residues. The CDR3 DNA sequence: TGTGCCAGCAGCATAGGACTGAACAATGAGCAGTTCTTC. Amino acids: CASSIGLNNEQFF. The whole variable domain, filled in from reference TRBV7-2 and TRBJ2-1, reads GAGVSQSPSNKVTEKGKDVELRCDPISGHTALYWYRQSLGQGLEFLIYFQGNSAPDKSGLPSDRFSAERTGGSVSTLTIQRTQQEDSAVYLCASSIGLNNEQFFGPGTRLTVL.

The DNA of the CDR3 is TGTGCCAGCTCACAGGACAGGGCGACTGAAGCTTTCTTT. Translated, it gives CASSQDRATEAFF. The chain joins TRBV18 to TRBJ1-1, with 8 bases identical to TRBD1. CDR1 and CDR2 (germline): KGHSH, LQKENI. CDR3 length equals 13 residues. Trimming cost V 4 bases and J 5 bases; bases outside gene matches: 3.

On this clone itself: Other DNA sequences of this sample code for an identical CDR3. V and J are TRBV30 and TRBJ1-4; the D gene is possibly TRBD1 (5 bases). The CDR3 has 14 residues. The germline gives CDR1 GTSNPN, CDR2 SVGIG (reference sequence). Deletions cut 7 bases from V and 7 bases from J, with 19 bases between. CDR3 amino acids: CAFDPRRGGEKLFF. The CDR3 nucleotides read TGTGCCTTCGACCCGAGGAGGGGAGGTGAAAAACTGTTTTTT.

V usage is TRBV29-1 and J usage is TRBJ2-7; D is unresolved. The CDR3 runs to 11 residues. The V gene's germline CDR1 is SQVTM and CDR2 ANQGSEA. V was pared by 0 bases and J by 10 bases, with 10 bases between. This chain's CDR3 is CSVEDARFQYF. DNA of the CDR3: TGCAGCGTTGAAGACGCGAGATTTCAGTACTTC.

The V gene is TRBV15, the J gene TRBJ2-1; D not certain. The V end was cut by 3 bases, the J end by 10 bases, with 10 bases between. This CDR3 has 12 residues. The germline gives CDR1 LNHNV, CDR2 YYDKDF (reference sequence). The CDR3 DNA follows: TGTGCCACCAGCAGGGGCTGGCGCGAGCAGTTCTTC. Its protein is CATSRGWREQFF.

J is TRBJ1-3 and V is TRBV2, with 7 bases aligning to TRBD1. Germline-derived CDR1 and CDR2 are SNHLY and FYNNEI. The CDR3 sequence is 16 residues long. Trimming cost V 6 bases and J 0 bases; bases outside gene matches: 8. CDR3 bases: TGTGCCAGCAGCCTTCGACAGGGTCTCTCTGGAAACACCATATATTTT. Its protein product is CASSLRQGLSGNTIYF.

This clone was picked up a small number of times. The chain links TRBV5-1 to TRBJ1-3; 10 bases are shared with TRBD1. The CDR3 spans 16 residues. Germline CDR1 reads SGHRS; CDR2 reads YFSETQ. The junction had 8 bases not matched to a gene; V was cut back by 3 bases and J by 5 bases. This CDR3 is CASSSLPDRGRNTIYF. In DNA, the CDR3 is TGCGCCAGCAGCTCACTACCCGACAGGGGGCGAAACACCATATATTTT. Variable domain in full (rest from reference TRBV5-1 and TRBJ1-3): KAGVTQTPRYLIKTRGQQVTLSCSPISGHRSVSWYQQTPGQGLQFLFEYFSETQRNKGNFPGRFSGRQFSNSRSEMNVSTLELGDSALYLCASSSLPDRGRNTIYFGEGSWLTVV.

The V and J genes are TRBV6-5 and TRBJ1-2; 9 nucleotides align to TRBD1. Germline V gene data show CDR1 as MNHEY and CDR2 as SVGAGI. There are 15 residues in the CDR3. V lost 6 bases and J lost 1; bases outside the gene matches: 6. CDR3 nucleotide sequence: TGTGCCAGCAGAGCCGGGACAGGGAATAACTATGGCTACACCTTC. This gives the protein CASRAGTGNNYGYTF.

This CDR3 is CASSPWQNSGNTIYF. Here the CDR3 DNA reads TGTGCCAGCTCACCGTGGCAGAACTCTGGAAACACCATATATTTT. This chain joins TRBV18 and TRBJ1-3, with D hard to call. V was cut by 3 bases and J by 0 bases, with 9 bases left in between. From germline, CDR1 is KGHSH and CDR2 LQKENI. The CDR3 extends over 15 amino acids.

This chain uses TRBV6-5 with TRBJ1-2; the match to TRBD1 covers 10 bases. The CDR3 consists of 16 residues. Germline V gene sequence: CDR1 MNHEY, CDR2 SVGAGI. V dropped 0 bases and J dropped 1; count of bases not matched to a gene: 2. CDR3 protein: CASSYSRTGGNYGYTF. In DNA, the CDR3 is TGTGCCAGCAGTTACTCGAGGACAGGGGGTAACTATGGCTACACCTTC.

The V and J genes are TRBV6-5 and TRBJ2-7, with unresolved D. The germline gives CDR1 MNHEY, CDR2 SVGAGI. The CDR3 has 15 amino acids. V was clipped by 2 bases and J by 2 bases, with 13 bases between them. The CDR3 nucleotides read TGTGCCAGCAGTTACCAGAGGAAACCTACCTACGAGCAGTACTTC. Translation: CASSYQRKPTYEQYF.

CDR3 sequence (DNA): TGCGCCAGCTTTCGGACAGGTCATAGCAATCAGCCCCAGCATTTT. Translated, it gives CASFRTGHSNQPQHF. V is TRBV5-1 and J is TRBJ1-5; 7 positions match TRBD1. This CDR3 has 15 residues. CDR1 and CDR2 (germline): SGHRS, YFSETQ. Trimming cost V 7 bases and J 0 bases; bases outside gene matches: 7.